What follows are 9 T cell receptor beta chains derived from one specimen sequenced in a study of T cells in Graves' hyperthyroidism and ophthalmopathy (dated by TCRdb to the late 2010s). The method was multiplex PCR. The sequencer listed for this sample is Illumina HiSeq 2000. The TCR beta CDR3 regions were amplified from RNA transcripts. For the first round of RT-PCR on the TCR CDR3, the HTBI primer set was used together with the Qiagen OneStep RT-PCR kit. The raw public reads went through TCRdb reprocessing: fastp at Q25, MiXCR clone calling, in-frame beta chains kept. Under each unique CDR3 protein, matching rows form one entry showing the most common genes and DNA. The sample table shows 340,000 or so distinct CDR3 sequences, and over 20% are seen once. Under 55% of the sample is held by the ten biggest clonotypes. Source material: blood. The receptors come from a woman between 45 and 60 years old with Graves' hyperthyroidism.

This clonotype was counted only a few times. The chain combines TRBV7-9 with TRBJ1-3; a possible D gene is TRBD1 (6 bases). The CDR3 totals 15 residues. Germline V gene data show CDR1 as SEHNR and CDR2 as FQNEAQ (reference sequence). V was pared by 5 bases and J by 1 base, with 12 bases between. CDR3 residues: CASSLRGGSGNTIYF. In DNA form, the CDR3 reads TGTGCCAGCAGCCTCAGGGGCGGATCTGGAAACACCATATATTTT.

This clonotype showed up many times. This chain links TRBV2 with TRBJ2-7, with 11 bases aligning to TRBD2. The CDR3 consists of 15 residues. Germline CDR1 and CDR2: SNHLY and FYNNEI. The V gene end was trimmed by 6 bases and the J gene end by 0 bases; junction bases not matched to a gene: 4. CDR3 region: CASSSSGGFSYEQYF. Here the CDR3 DNA reads TGTGCCAGCAGCTCTAGCGGGGGGTTCTCCTACGAGCAGTACTTC.

Only a few counts were recorded for this clonotype. The rearrangement uses TRBV15 and TRBJ2-1; the match to TRBD2 covers 15 bases. CDR3 length equals 16 residues. Germline V CDR1 and CDR2: LNHNV, YYDKDF (reference sequence). The ends lost 1 base at V and 6 bases at J; junction bases unmatched: 1. The CDR3 region has the DNA TGTGCCACCAGCAGAGGGGGACTAGCGGGAGGCAATGAGCAGTTCTTC. This encodes CATSRGGLAGGNEQFF.

This clonotype has ten or more counts. The chain couples TRBV28 to TRBJ1-1; 8 bases are shared with TRBD1. The CDR3 extends over 15 amino acids. Losses at the gene ends were 7 bases for V and 4 bases for J; bases not matched to a gene: 11. Germline V gene data show CDR1 as MDHEN and CDR2 as SYDVKM. Here the CDR3 DNA reads TGTGCCAGCATCCCTGCGGGCAGGGGGCGCACTGAAGCTTTCTTT. Its translation is CASIPAGRGRTEAFF.

This clonotype was observed a handful of times. V is TRBV7-8 and J is TRBJ1-5, with D unresolved. Germline values: CDR1 SGHVS, CDR2 FQNEAQ. There are 15 residues in the CDR3. Trimming shortened V by 0 bases and J by 2 bases, and 8 bases separated the two germline ends. The CDR3 DNA is TGTGCCAGCAGCTTAGCAGGGTTGGGCAATCAGCCCCAGCATTTT. This encodes CASSLAGLGNQPQHF.

This rearrangement joins TRBV12-3 or TRBV12-4 to TRBJ2-5; 7 nucleotides match TRBD2. This CDR3 spans 16 amino acids. J was trimmed by 4 bases and V by 5 bases; bases with no gene match: 13. The CDR3, as DNA: TGTGCCAGCAGTCCCAGTTTGGCTAGCGGAGCAGAGACCCAGTACTTC. Its protein product is CASSPSLASGAETQYF.

This clonotype has at least ten counts. The chain carries TRBV20-1 and TRBJ1-5, with 7 bases matching TRBD1. The CDR3 covers 14 residues. Germline CDR1 reads DFQATT; CDR2 reads SNEGSKA (reference sequence). The V and J ends lost 6 bases and 5 bases, in that order; junction bases with no gene match: 10. The CDR3 loop reads CSASDRMSDQPQHF. In DNA form, the CDR3 reads TGCAGTGCCTCGGACAGGATGAGCGATCAGCCCCAGCATTTT.

V and J are TRBV4-1 and TRBJ2-1; a weak D match, TRBD2 (6 bases). Germline assignment: CDR1 MGHRA and CDR2 YSYEKL. The CDR3 sequence is 15 residues long. V shed 0 bases and J shed 3 bases, with 9 bases lying between them. CDR3: CASSQEGGNYNEQFF. CDR3 nucleotide sequence: TGCGCCAGCAGCCAAGAAGGCGGGAACTACAATGAGCAGTTCTTC.

Regarding this clonotype: A much larger clone sits a single nucleotide away, making a read error possible. V usage is TRBV20-1 and J usage is TRBJ2-7, with 7 bases lining up with TRBD2. The V segment lost 6 bases and the J segment 3 bases; nucleotides outside the gene matches: 5. The germline V gene has CDR1 DFQATT and CDR2 SNEGSKA (reference sequence). CDR3 length: 12 amino acids. CDR3 in amino acids: CSANSGNYEQYF. The CDR3 nucleotides read TGCAGTGCAAACAGCGGGAACTACGAGCAGTACTTC.